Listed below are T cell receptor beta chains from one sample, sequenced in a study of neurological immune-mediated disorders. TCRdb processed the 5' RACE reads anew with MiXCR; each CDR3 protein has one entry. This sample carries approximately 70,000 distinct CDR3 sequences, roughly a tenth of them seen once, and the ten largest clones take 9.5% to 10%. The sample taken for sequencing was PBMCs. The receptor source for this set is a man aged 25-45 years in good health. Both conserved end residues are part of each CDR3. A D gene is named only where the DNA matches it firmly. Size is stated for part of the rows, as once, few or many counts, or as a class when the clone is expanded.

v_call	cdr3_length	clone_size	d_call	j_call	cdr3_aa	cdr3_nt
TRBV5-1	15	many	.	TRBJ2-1	CASSLERDTNNEQFF	TGCGCCAGCAGCTTGGAACGGGATACGAACAATGAGCAGTTCTTC
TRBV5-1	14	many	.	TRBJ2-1	CASSLGGLNNEQFF	TGCGCCAGCAGCTTGGGGGGACTGAACAATGAGCAGTTCTTC
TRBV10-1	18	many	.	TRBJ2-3	CASSESQGGGGLTDTQYF	TGCGCCAGCAGTGAGAGCCAGGGTGGAGGGGGTCTCACAGATACGCAGTATTTT
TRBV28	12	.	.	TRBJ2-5	CASRAERETQYF	TGTGCCAGCAGAGCCGAACGGGAGACCCAGTACTTC
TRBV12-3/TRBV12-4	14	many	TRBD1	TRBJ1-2	CASSQDRAAYGYTF	TGTGCCAGCAGCCAGGACAGGGCTGCGTATGGCTACACCTTC
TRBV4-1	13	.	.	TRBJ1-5	CASSQASNQPQHF	TGCGCCAGCAGCCAAGCAAGCAATCAGCCCCAGCATTTT
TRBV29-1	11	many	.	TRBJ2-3	CSVDQTDTQYF	TGCAGCGTTGACCAGACAGATACGCAGTATTTT
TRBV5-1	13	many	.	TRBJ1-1	CASSSYGGTEAFF	TGCGCCAGCAGCTCCTATGGGGGCACTGAAGCTTTCTTT
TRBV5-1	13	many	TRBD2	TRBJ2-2	CASSQGGIGELFF	TGCGCCAGCAGTCAGGGAGGGATCGGGGAGCTGTTTTTT
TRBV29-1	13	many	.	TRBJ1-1	CSVGGWGNTEAFF	TGCAGCGTAGGGGGTTGGGGGAACACTGAAGCTTTCTTT
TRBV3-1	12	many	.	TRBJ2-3	CASSQEPGIQYF	TGTGCCAGCAGCCAAGAACCGGGGATCCAGTATTTT
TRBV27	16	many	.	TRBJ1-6	CASSPLGRSYNSPLHF	TGTGCCAGCAGTCCCTTGGGACGCTCCTATAATTCACCCCTCCACTTT
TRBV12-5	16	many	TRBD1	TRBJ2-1	CASVQPGQGPYNEQFF	TGTGCTAGTGTACAGCCGGGACAGGGGCCTTACAATGAGCAGTTCTTC
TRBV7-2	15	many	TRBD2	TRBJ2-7	CASSSTGGGQHEQYF	TGTGCCAGCAGCTCGACGGGAGGCGGTCAACACGAGCAGTACTTC
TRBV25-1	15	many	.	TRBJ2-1	CASMVAGGSYNEQFF	TGTGCCAGCATGGTTGCCGGGGGCTCCTACAATGAGCAGTTCTTC
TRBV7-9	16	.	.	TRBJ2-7	CASSLGGGRATYEQYF	TGTGCCAGCAGCTTAGGGGGGGGCAGGGCCACCTACGAGCAGTACTTC
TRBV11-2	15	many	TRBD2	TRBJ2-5	CASSTRTSSQETQYF	TGTGCCAGCAGCACCCGGACTAGCAGCCAAGAGACCCAGTACTTC
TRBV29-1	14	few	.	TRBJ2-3	CSVDGADNTDTQYF	TGCAGCGTTGATGGGGCAGATAACACAGATACGCAGTATTTT
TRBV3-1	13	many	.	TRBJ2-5	CASSQGTVGAQYF	TGTGCCAGCAGCCAAGGCACGGTTGGGGCCCAGTACTTC
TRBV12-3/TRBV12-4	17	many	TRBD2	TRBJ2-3	CASSSFVSGRVTDTQYF	TGTGCCAGCAGCAGTTTTGTTAGCGGGAGGGTAACAGATACGCAGTATTTT
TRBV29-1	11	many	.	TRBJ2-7	CSVSDTYEQYF	TGCAGCGTCTCCGACACCTACGAGCAGTACTTC
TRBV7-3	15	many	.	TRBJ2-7	CASSVSGERGYEQYF	TGTGCCAGCAGCGTTTCGGGGGAGAGGGGCTACGAGCAGTACTTC
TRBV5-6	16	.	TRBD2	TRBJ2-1	CASSSSGRVSYNEQFF	TGTGCCAGCAGCAGTAGCGGGAGGGTCTCCTACAATGAGCAGTTCTTC
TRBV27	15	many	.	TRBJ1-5	CASSSSGQGNQPQHF	TGTGCCAGCAGTTCCTCCGGGCAGGGCAATCAGCCCCAGCATTTT
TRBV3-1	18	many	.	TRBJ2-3	CASSQNQMQVQRADTQYF	TGTGCCAGCAGCCAAAATCAGATGCAGGTTCAGAGGGCAGATACGCAGTATTTT
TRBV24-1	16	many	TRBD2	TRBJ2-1	CATSDESGSSYNEQFF	TGTGCCACCAGTGATGAGAGCGGGAGCTCCTACAATGAGCAGTTCTTC
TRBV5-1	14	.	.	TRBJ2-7	CSSSLEDSVYEQYF	TGCTCCAGCAGCTTGGAGGACAGTGTCTACGAACAGTACTTC
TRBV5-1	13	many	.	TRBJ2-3	CASSLGTADTQYF	TGCGCCAGCAGCTTGGGGACAGCAGATACGCAGTATTTT
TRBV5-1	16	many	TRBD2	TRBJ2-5	CASSLFGAGDQETQYF	TGCGCCAGCAGCTTGTTCGGGGCGGGGGATCAAGAGACCCAGTACTTC
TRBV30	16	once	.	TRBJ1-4	CAWSVGSSGTNEKLFF	TGTGCCTGGAGTGTTGGATCATCAGGAACTAATGAAAAACTGTTTTTT
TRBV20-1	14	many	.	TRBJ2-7	CSAGRGSSGYEQYF	TGCAGTGCTGGTCGGGGGTCTTCCGGCTACGAGCAGTACTTC
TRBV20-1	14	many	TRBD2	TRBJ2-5	CSARSAGGPETQYF	TGCAGTGCTAGATCCGCGGGAGGCCCCGAGACCCAGTACTTC
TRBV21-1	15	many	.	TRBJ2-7	CASSKGAGQGASQYF	TGTGCCAGCAGCAAAGGGGCGGGACAGGGGGCGTCGCAGTACTTC
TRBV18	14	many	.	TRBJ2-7	CASSPTGHSYEQYF	TGTGCCAGCTCACCTACAGGGCACTCCTACGAGCAGTACTTC
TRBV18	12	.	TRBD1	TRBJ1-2	CASADRVSGYTF	TGTGCCAGCGCGGACAGGGTTAGTGGCTACACCTTC
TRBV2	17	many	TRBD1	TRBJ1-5	CASSLSLGQGGNQPQHF	TGTGCCAGCAGTTTGAGCCTTGGACAGGGGGGCAATCAGCCCCAGCATTTT
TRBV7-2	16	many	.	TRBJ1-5	CASSLVGIGSNQPQHF	TGTGCCAGCAGCTTAGTGGGGATAGGGAGCAATCAGCCCCAGCATTTT
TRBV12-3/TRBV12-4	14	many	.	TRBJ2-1	CASSSNRLYNEQFF	TGTGCCAGCAGTTCGAACCGACTGTACAATGAGCAGTTCTTC
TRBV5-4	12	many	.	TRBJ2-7	CASSLIGDEQYF	TGTGCCAGCAGCTTGATTGGGGACGAGCAGTACTTC
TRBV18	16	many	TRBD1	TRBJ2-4	CASSLPTGVGKNIQYF	TGTGCCAGCTCACTACCGACAGGGGTGGGCAAAAACATTCAGTACTTC
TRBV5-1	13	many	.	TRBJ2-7	CASSLALTGEQYF	TGCGCCAGCAGCTTGGCCCTAACGGGGGAGCAGTACTTC
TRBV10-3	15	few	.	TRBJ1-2	CAISESGGRFDGYTF	TGTGCCATCAGTGAGTCGGGGGGCCGCTTTGATGGCTACACCTTC
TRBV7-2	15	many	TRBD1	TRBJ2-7	CASSSGGWISYEQYF	TGTGCCAGCAGCTCAGGGGGCTGGATCTCCTACGAGCAGTACTTC
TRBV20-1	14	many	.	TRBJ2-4	CSALADFTKNIQYF	TGCAGTGCTTTAGCGGACTTTACCAAAAACATTCAGTACTTC
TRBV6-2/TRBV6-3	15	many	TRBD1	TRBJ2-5	CASSYGQGAWETQYF	TGTGCCAGCAGTTACGGACAGGGGGCCTGGGAGACCCAGTACTTC